One and the same sample provided the 17 T cell receptor beta chains below, sequenced in a study of early T cells in non-severe SARS-CoV-2 infection. TCRdb re-called the 5' RACE reads with MiXCR, one entry per CDR3 protein. The sample consists of fewer than 100,000 distinct CDR3 sequences, roughly 13% of them appearing once. What was sequenced was whole blood. The receptor source for this set is an adult who was a healthcare worker with PCR-confirmed SARS-CoV-2 infection or an uninfected control (not recorded which).

This clonotype was counted ten times or more. The chain is built from TRBV20-1 and TRBJ2-7; 8 bases map to TRBD2. V dropped 2 bases and J dropped 1; count of bases not matched to a gene: 4. Per the germline V gene, CDR1 is DFQATT and CDR2 is SNEGSKA (reference sequence). This CDR3 contains 14 residues. CDR3 loop: CSARRGGLSYEQYF. CDR3 DNA sequence: TGCAGTGCTAGACGGGGGGGTTTATCCTACGAGCAGTACTTC.

At least ten counts were recorded for this clonotype. The chain uses TRBV7-9 and TRBJ1-5, with D hard to call. CDR3 length: 13 amino acids. Germline CDR1 is SEHNR and CDR2 is FQNEAQ (reference sequence). With 0 bases removed from V and 6 bases from J, the gap between germline ends came to 6 bases. CDR3 sequence reads: CASSLAYGQPQHF. The DNA for the CDR3 is TGTGCCAGCAGCTTAGCCTACGGTCAGCCCCAGCATTTT.

In its sample, this clonotype was seen many times. The chain uses TRBV3-1 and TRBJ2-1, with D perhaps matching TRBD1 (5 bases). The CDR3 runs 14 residues. V gave up 4 bases and J gave up 6 bases, with 13 bases separating them. CDR1 is LGHDT and CDR2 is YNNKEL in the germline V gene (reference sequence). CDR3 bases: TGTGCCAGCAGCCCTCGGACACTTGGCAATGAGCAGTTCTTC. This gives the protein CASSPRTLGNEQFF.

This chain links TRBV29-1 with TRBJ2-1; no definite D call. Germline-derived CDR1 and CDR2 are SQVTM and ANQGSEA. V shed 4 bases and J shed 0 bases, with 10 bases lying between them. This CDR3 is built from 14 residues. The CDR3 loop reads CSVGPLSSYNEQFF. CDR3 DNA: TGCAGCGTTGGACCACTTAGCTCCTACAATGAGCAGTTCTTC.

J is TRBJ1-1 and V is TRBV10-2; no reliable D call. Germline CDR1 is WSHSY and CDR2 is SAAADI. The CDR3 spans 14 residues. V was clipped by 8 bases and J by 11 bases, with 24 bases between them. CDR3 bases: TGCGCCAGCGCCGGGCAACAGAGCTACACTGCCGCTTTCTTT. Encoded protein: CASAGQQSYTAAFF.

This clonotype was found many times. CDR3 sequence: CSARGVLTGNTEAFF. The DNA for the CDR3 is TGCAGTGCTAGAGGGGTTTTGACAGGGAACACTGAAGCTTTCTTT. This sequence joins TRBV20-1 and TRBJ1-1; D possibly corresponds to TRBD1 (6 bases). CDR3 length: 15 amino acids. Germline V gene data show CDR1 as DFQATT and CDR2 as SNEGSKA (reference sequence). The V end lost 1 base, the J end lost 1 base, and 13 bases lay between the germline ends.

The chain has TRBV5-1 and TRBJ2-5; D is unresolved. There are 14 residues in the CDR3. V was shortened by 0 bases and J by 1 base, with 7 bases between the two germline ends. In germline, CDR1 is SGHRS, CDR2 YFSETQ. The CDR3 spells CASSLGYPQETQYF. The CDR3 region has the DNA TGCGCCAGCAGCTTGGGGTACCCCCAAGAGACCCAGTACTTC.

The chain couples TRBV6-5 to TRBJ2-1; D possibly corresponds to TRBD1 (6 bases). Germline V CDR1 and CDR2: MNHEY, SVGAGI. The CDR3 length is 14 residues. V was trimmed by 7 bases and J by 7 bases, leaving 17 bases between them. The CDR3 reads CASKARTDPNEQFF. The CDR3 nucleotides read TGTGCCAGCAAGGCCCGGACAGACCCTAATGAGCAGTTCTTC.

This clonotype was counted ten times or more. The chain carries TRBV28 and TRBJ2-7; the D is unclear. V was shortened by 3 bases and J by 6 bases, with 6 bases between the two germline ends. In germline, CDR1 is MDHEN, CDR2 SYDVKM. CDR3 length equals 11 residues. For the CDR3, the DNA is TGTGCCAGCAGTTTTTGGGCCGAGCAGTACTTC. It codes for CASSFWAEQYF. The full variable domain, rest sourced from reference TRBV28 and TRBJ2-7, is DVKVTQSSRYLVKRTGEKVFLECVQDMDHENMFWYRQDPGLGLRLIYFSYDVKMKEKGDIPEGYSVSREKKERFSLILESASTNQTSMYLCASSFWAEQYFGPGTRLTVT.

This clonotype was counted many times. V and J are TRBV19 and TRBJ1-2; 7 bases are a match to TRBD1. The CDR3 extends over 15 amino acids. From germline, CDR1 is LNHDA and CDR2 SQIVND (reference sequence). Unmatched junction bases numbered 7, after V lost 6 bases and J lost 0 bases. CDR3 amino acids: CASRPGQTSNYGYTF. The DNA for the CDR3 is TGTGCCAGTAGACCGGGACAGACCTCTAACTATGGCTACACCTTC.

This clonotype has a count of ten or more. The chain recombines TRBV11-2 with TRBJ1-2, with D unresolved. Trimming cost V 5 bases and J 4 bases, with 11 bases left between them. Germline V gene data show CDR1 as SGHAT and CDR2 as FQNNGV. The CDR3 is 13 residues long. The CDR3 here is CASSPNQAYGYTF. In nucleotides, the CDR3 is TGTGCCAGCAGCCCAAACCAGGCCTATGGCTACACCTTC. The full variable domain, in which reference TRBV11-2 and TRBJ1-2 provide the parts outside the CDR3, is EAGVAQSPRYKIIEKRQSVAFWCNPISGHATLYWYQQILGQGPKLLIQFQNNGVVDDSQLPKDRFSAERLKGVDSTLKIQPAKLEDSAVYLCASSPNQAYGYTFGSGTRLTVV.

In its sample, this clonotype was seen many times. The CDR3 DNA sequence: TGCAGTGCTAGAGATGCGGCGGGGCGGGTTGGTACGCAGTATTTT. Translation gives CSARDAAGRVGTQYF. The V call is TRBV20-1, the J call TRBJ2-3; TRBD2 is a possible D gene (6 bases). Germline CDR1 and CDR2: DFQATT and SNEGSKA (reference sequence). V was cut by 0 bases and J by 8 bases, with 18 bases left in between. The CDR3 has 15 residues.

V is TRBV7-2 and J is TRBJ2-7, with a weak D call TRBD2 (6 bases). From germline, CDR1 is SGHTA and CDR2 FQGNSA. CDR3 length: 14 residues. The V gene lost 1 base and the J gene lost 3 bases, with 10 bases spanning the gap. CDR3 in amino acids: CASSLEWRDYEQYF. DNA for the CDR3: TGTGCCAGCAGCTTAGAGTGGCGGGACTACGAGCAGTACTTC.

This clonotype has only a few counts. The CDR3 reads CASSQWTSETQYF. The CDR3 DNA reads TGCGCCAGCAGCCAATGGACTAGCGAGACCCAGTACTTC. V usage is TRBV4-1 and J usage is TRBJ2-5; TRBD2 aligns across 8 bases. The CDR3 loop spans 13 amino acids. Germline loops: CDR1 MGHRA, CDR2 YSYEKL. V dropped 2 bases and J dropped 5; count of bases not matched to a gene: 1.

This chain uses TRBV11-2 with TRBJ2-7; weak D call: TRBD1 (5 bases). CDR1 and CDR2 from the germline V gene are SGHAT and FQNNGV. The CDR3 is 15 residues long. Trimming stripped 1 base from V and 2 bases from J, with 12 bases between. CDR3 in amino acids: CASSLGSDRTYEQYF. The CDR3 DNA sequence: TGTGCCAGCAGCTTAGGGTCCGACAGAACCTACGAGCAGTACTTC.

This clonotype was seen repeatedly, ten times or more. CDR3 residues: CASSLNGPYEQYF. DNA of the CDR3: TGTGCCAGCAGCTTAAATGGGCCCTACGAGCAGTACTTC. The chain links TRBV11-2 to TRBJ2-7; D not resolved. The CDR3 contains 13 residues. Per the germline V gene, CDR1 is SGHAT and CDR2 is FQNNGV. V lost 2 bases and J 2 bases, leaving 7 bases between the germline ends.

This clonotype came up a few times. V gene TRBV7-2 combines with J gene TRBJ2-1; TRBD1 might be the D (6 bases). Germline loops: CDR1 SGHTA, CDR2 FQGNSA. Trimming left V 4 bases short and J 10 bases short, with 17 bases between. CDR3 length: 14 amino acids. The CDR3 here is CASSSSGQLGEQFF. The CDR3 nucleotides read TGTGCCAGCAGCTCCTCAGGACAGCTCGGGGAGCAGTTCTTC.